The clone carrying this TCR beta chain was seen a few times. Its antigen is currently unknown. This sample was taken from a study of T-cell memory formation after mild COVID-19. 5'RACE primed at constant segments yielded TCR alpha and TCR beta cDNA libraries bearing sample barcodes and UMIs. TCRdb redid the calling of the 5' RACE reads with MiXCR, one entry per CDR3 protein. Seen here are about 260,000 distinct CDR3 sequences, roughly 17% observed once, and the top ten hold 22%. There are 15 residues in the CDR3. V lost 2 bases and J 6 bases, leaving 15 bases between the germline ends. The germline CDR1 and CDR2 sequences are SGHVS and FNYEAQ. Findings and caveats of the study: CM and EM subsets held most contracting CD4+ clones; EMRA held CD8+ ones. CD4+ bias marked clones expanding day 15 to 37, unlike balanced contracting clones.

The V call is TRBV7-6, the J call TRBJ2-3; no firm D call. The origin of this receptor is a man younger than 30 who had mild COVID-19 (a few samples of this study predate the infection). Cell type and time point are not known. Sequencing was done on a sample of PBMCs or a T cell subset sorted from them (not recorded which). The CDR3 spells CASSLFESSGDTQYF. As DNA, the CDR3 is TGTGCCAGCAGCTTATTTGAATCGTCTGGGGATACGCAGTATTTT.